This T cell receptor (beta chain) came from a study of T cell responses to AZD1222 COVID-19 vaccine. Whole-study findings and limits: Mostly white British, mostly female donors; authors suggested clonal diversity may be underestimated. Recipients of AZD1222 seropositive at baseline numbered only 5 or 6.

The J segment lost 4 bases and the V segment lost 1 base, leaving 7 bases of the junction unmatched. The CDR3 sequence is 17 residues long. Germline CDR1 is SGHTA and CDR2 is FQGTGA. Sequencing was performed with immunoSEQ multiplex PCR; in TCRdb, only in-frame clones are kept and a portion is missing. The data show approximately 150,000 clones, more than 85% seen once. About this clone: What it recognizes is unknown.

The starting material was peripheral blood, obtained 28 days after the second AZD1222 dose. This clonotype was sampled from an adult who received the AZD1222 COVID-19 vaccine. The J gene is TRBJ2-3, the V gene TRBV7-3; 11 bases line up with TRBD2. The CDR3 region has the DNA TGTGCCAGCAGCTTAATGGATAGCGGGGGGGCCGCAGATACGCAGTATTTT. Translation: CASSLMDSGGAADTQYF.